These 30 T cell receptor beta chains originate from one sample sequenced in a study of shared clonotypes between healthy human individuals. Some clones are missing from TCRdb's copy, which holds only in-frame ones; the method was immunoSEQ multiplex PCR. The sample yields about 2.3 million clones, 92% seen once. Sequenced sample: naive CD4+ T cells from PBMCs. The subset here: CD45RA+ positively selected. Receptors were obtained from a man between 18 and 29 years old in good health. Some clones in this sample may be carry-over from other donors' samples.

Concerning this clone itself: This sample includes further DNA sequences coding for the same CDR3. The rearrangement links TRBV5-1 to TRBJ1-1; TRBD1 might be the D (5 bases). Germline V gene sequence: CDR1 SGHRS, CDR2 YFSETQ. The CDR3 is 13 amino acids. V lost 3 bases and J 5 bases, leaving 11 bases between the germline ends. CDR3: CASSYQGDTEAFF. The CDR3 bases are TGCGCCAGCAGCTACCAGGGAGATACTGAAGCTTTCTTT. Combining the CDR3 with reference TRBV5-1 and TRBJ1-1 gives the whole variable domain KAGVTQTPRYLIKTRGQQVTLSCSPISGHRSVSWYQQTPGQGLQFLFEYFSETQRNKGNFPGRFSGRQFSNSRSEMNVSTLELGDSALYLCASSYQGDTEAFFGQGTRLTVV.

As concerns this clone: Other nucleotide sequences in the sample specify the same CDR3. V and J are TRBV9 and TRBJ1-4; no reliable D call. The germline CDR1 and CDR2 sequences are SGDLS and YYNGEE. This CDR3 region has 16 residues. Trimming took off 2 bases at V and 2 bases at J, with 13 bases between the two ends. The CDR3 nucleotides read TGTGCCAGCAGCGTCGGTAGAGGGCTCACTAATGAAAAACTGTTTTTT. It codes for CASSVGRGLTNEKLFF.

J is TRBJ1-5 and V is TRBV5-4; D is undetermined. This CDR3 is built from 16 residues. CDR1 is SGHNT and CDR2 is YYREEE in the germline V gene (reference sequence). Deletions cut 2 bases from V and 9 bases from J, with 21 bases between. In nucleotides, the CDR3 is TGTGCCAGCAGCTTCGCCAAGGCGGCAGCCTGGGGGCCCCAGCATTTT. This codes for CASSFAKAAAWGPQHF.

This chain connects TRBV18 to TRBJ1-2; TRBD1 aligns across 8 bases. The V segment lost 3 bases and the J segment 4 bases; nucleotides outside the gene matches: 10. This CDR3 has 16 amino acids. From germline, CDR1 is KGHSH and CDR2 LQKENI. CDR3 sequence (DNA): TGTGCCAGCTCACCCGTGAGCGGACAGGGCAGCTATGGCTACACCTTC. Its translation is CASSPVSGQGSYGYTF.

This clone was detected once. The V gene is TRBV9, the J gene TRBJ2-6, with 9 bases aligning to TRBD1. J lost 4 bases, V lost 4 bases, and 6 bases had no gene match. CDR3 length equals 16 residues. CDR1 and CDR2 from the germline V gene are SGDLS and YYNGEE. The CDR3 nucleotides are TGTGCCAGCAGCACCGGGACAGGGACCGGGGCCAACGTCCTGACTTTC. Translated, it gives CASSTGTGTGANVLTF.

The rearrangement links TRBV15 to TRBJ1-1; TRBD1 is a possible D gene (5 bases). This CDR3 is 15 amino acids long. Looked up from germline, CDR1 is LNHNV and CDR2 is YYDKDF (reference sequence). The germline V and J ends were trimmed by 0 bases and 9 bases, with 17 bases remaining between them. DNA of the CDR3: TGTGCCACCAGCAGAGAGGCTGGAAAGGGGTCGCAAGCTTTCTTT. It is translated as CATSREAGKGSQAFF.

This rearrangement joins TRBV7-2 to TRBJ2-7; 10 nucleotides align to TRBD1. The junction had 10 bases not matched to a gene; V was cut back by 5 bases and J by 0 bases. The CDR3 spans 17 residues. The germline V gene has CDR1 SGHTA and CDR2 FQGNSA. As DNA, the CDR3 is TGTGCCAGCAGCACCCGGACAGGGGGACAATACTCCTACGAGCAGTACTTC. Its protein product is CASSTRTGGQYSYEQYF. The variable domain in full, with the rest retrieved from reference TRBV7-2 and TRBJ2-7, is GAGVSQSPSNKVTEKGKDVELRCDPISGHTALYWYRQSLGQGLEFLIYFQGNSAPDKSGLPSDRFSAERTGGSVSTLTIQRTQQEDSAVYLCASSTRTGGQYSYEQYFGPGTRLTVT.

The table lists this clone with a few counts. The chain combines TRBV1 with TRBJ1-5. TRBV1 has pseudogene status. The CDR3 covers 15 residues. CDR3 coding DNA: TGCACCAGCAGCCCCCTAGGGCCCGGCCGTCAGCCCCAGCATTTT. It specifies CTSSPLGPGRQPQHF.

The rearrangement uses TRBV9 and TRBJ1-1; D uncertain. The V and J ends lost 4 bases and 3 bases respectively, with 13 bases between them. Germline V gene sequence: CDR1 SGDLS, CDR2 YYNGEE. The CDR3 spans 14 residues. In DNA, the CDR3 is TGTGCCAGCAGCCCCGTTGGCACCGACACTGAAGCTTTCTTT. Its translation is CASSPVGTDTEAFF.

On this clone: The sample carries other DNA sequences with the same CDR3. V is TRBV18 and J is TRBJ1-2; D gene uncertain. Trimming removed 0 bases from V and 2 bases from J, with 7 bases in between. The CDR3 sequence is 14 residues long. Germline V CDR1 and CDR2: KGHSH, LQKENI. The CDR3 sequence: CASSPPGRNYGYTF. CDR3 nucleotides: TGTGCCAGCTCACCACCGGGCAGAAACTATGGCTACACCTTC.

The CDR3 loop is CASSFLVWGDTGELFF. The CDR3 coding sequence is TGCGCCAGCAGCTTCCTGGTCTGGGGGGACACCGGGGAGCTGTTTTTT. The chain joins TRBV5-1 to TRBJ2-2, with D perhaps TRBD2 (6 bases). The CDR3 has 16 residues. The germline CDR1 and CDR2 sequences are SGHRS and YFSETQ. With 2 bases removed from V and 3 bases from J, the gap between germline ends came to 14 bases.

The rearrangement uses TRBV29-1 and TRBJ2-3; unclear D gene. V was cut by 7 bases and J by 6 bases, with 11 bases left in between. Germline V gene lookup returns CDR1 SQVTM and CDR2 ANQGSEA. The CDR3 extends over 11 amino acids. CDR3 sequence reads: CSGRSWDTQYF. The CDR3 nucleotides are TGCAGCGGTCGCTCCTGGGATACGCAGTATTTT.

The genes are TRBV5-1 and TRBJ2-4; TRBD2 aligns across 9 bases. V gave up 4 bases and J gave up 0 bases; unmatched junction bases: 8. Germline loops: CDR1 SGHRS, CDR2 YFSETQ. The CDR3 contains 17 residues. As DNA, the CDR3 is TGCGCCAGCAGCACCCCGAGCGGGGGGTTAGCCAAAAACATTCAGTACTTC. Its translation: CASSTPSGGLAKNIQYF. The variable domain in full, with the rest retrieved from reference TRBV5-1 and TRBJ2-4, is KAGVTQTPRYLIKTRGQQVTLSCSPISGHRSVSWYQQTPGQGLQFLFEYFSETQRNKGNFPGRFSGRQFSNSRSEMNVSTLELGDSALYLCASSTPSGGLAKNIQYFGAGTRLSVL.

The chain carries TRBV18 and TRBJ2-7; D unresolved. The CDR3 covers 15 residues. Trimming removed 3 bases from V and 2 bases from J, with 14 bases in between. Germline CDR1 and CDR2: KGHSH and LQKENI. The CDR3 nucleotides read TGTGCCAGCTCACCGTCGGTTGGTAGTCCCTACGAGCAGTACTTC. It encodes CASSPSVGSPYEQYF.

This chain connects TRBV18 to TRBJ2-5; TRBD2 aligns across 9 bases. Germline-derived CDR1 and CDR2 are KGHSH and LQKENI. The CDR3 length is 16 residues. The ends lost 0 bases at V and 4 bases at J; junction bases unmatched: 6. CDR3 DNA: TGTGCCAGCTCACCACCGTTCGATAGCGGGAGAGAGACCCAGTACTTC. Amino acids: CASSPPFDSGRETQYF.

This chain connects TRBV6-6 to TRBJ1-2, with D tentatively TRBD1 (6 bases). The V gene lost 0 bases and the J gene lost 8 bases, with 13 bases spanning the gap. CDR1 MNHNY and CDR2 SVGAGI come from the germline V gene (reference sequence). This CDR3 has 14 residues. Here the CDR3 DNA reads TGTGCCAGCAGTTACTCCGGCAGGGGAGGAGGCTACACCTTC. Translated, it gives CASSYSGRGGGYTF.

J is TRBJ2-1 and V is TRBV2; TRBD2 is a possible D gene (6 bases). From germline, CDR1 is SNHLY and CDR2 FYNNEI. The CDR3 totals 15 residues. Trimming left V 7 bases short and J 3 bases short, with 16 bases between. CDR3: CASNRLGGGYNEQFF. As DNA, the CDR3 is TGTGCCAGCAATCGACTAGGTGGGGGCTACAATGAGCAGTTCTTC.

The V gene is TRBV29-1, the J gene TRBJ2-2, with 7 bases matching TRBD1. Germline lookup yields CDR1 SQVTM and CDR2 ANQGSEA. The V segment lost 6 bases and the J segment 5 bases; nucleotides outside the gene matches: 3. The CDR3 extends over 12 amino acids. CDR3 nucleotides: TGCAGCGTGACCAGGGGGACCGGGGAGCTGTTTTTT. Translating it yields CSVTRGTGELFF.

The chain carries TRBV7-2 and TRBJ1-4; D ambiguous. CDR3 length equals 15 residues. The germline V gene encodes CDR1 SGHTA and CDR2 FQGNSA. V was clipped by 5 bases and J by 5 bases, with 15 bases between them. CDR3 sequence (DNA): TGTGCCAGCAGCCCTCGAGCCCTGGGGAATGAAAAACTGTTTTTT. Amino acids: CASSPRALGNEKLFF.

The chain carries TRBV9 and TRBJ2-3; 8 positions agree with TRBD2. After removal of 1 base from V and 3 bases from J, the junction contained 4 bases not matched to a gene. Germline V gives CDR1 SGDLS, CDR2 YYNGEE. The CDR3 has 15 amino acids. CDR3: CASSVIPGGTDTQYF. The CDR3 DNA reads TGTGCCAGCAGCGTAATCCCGGGAGGGACAGATACGCAGTATTTT.

Regarding this clone: The identical CDR3 is also encoded by other nucleotide sequences in the sample. The chain links TRBV11-3 to TRBJ2-1, with 9 bases identical to TRBD1. Germline CDR1 reads SGHNT; CDR2 reads YENEEA. V lost 5 bases, J lost 1 base, and 3 bases stayed unmatched. The CDR3 extends over 15 amino acids. For the CDR3, the DNA is TGTGCCAGCAGCCACGGACAGGGGTCCTACAATGAGCAGTTCTTC. Translated, it gives CASSHGQGSYNEQFF.

This chain links TRBV5-1 with TRBJ2-2, with 10 bases that match TRBD1. V shed 4 bases, J shed 4 bases, and the junction held 10 bases outside the gene matches. The CDR3 sequence is 17 residues long. The germline V gene encodes CDR1 SGHRS and CDR2 YFSETQ. For the CDR3, the DNA is TGCGCCAGCAGCCTGGGGCGGGGACAGGGGCGCACCGGGGAGCTGTTTTTT. Its protein product is CASSLGRGQGRTGELFF.

The chain uses TRBV5-8 and TRBJ2-2; 12 positions agree with TRBD2. Looked up from germline, CDR1 is SGHTS and CDR2 is YDEGEE. The CDR3 covers 17 residues. V gave up 2 bases and J gave up 5 bases; unmatched junction bases: 7. The CDR3 region has the DNA TGTGCCAGCAGCTTCGGCACTAGCGGGAGGAAAACCGGGGAGCTGTTTTTT. It specifies CASSFGTSGRKTGELFF.

The V call is TRBV28, the J call TRBJ1-2; D possibly corresponds to TRBD1 (5 bases). The CDR3 length is 16 residues. Trimming stripped 7 bases from V and 4 bases from J, with 22 bases between. Germline V gene sequence: CDR1 MDHEN, CDR2 SYDVKM. CDR3 protein: CASTPPGVRHLYGYTF. CDR3 bases: TGTGCCAGCACCCCACCGGGGGTCCGGCATCTCTATGGCTACACCTTC.

The chain couples TRBV7-8 to TRBJ2-5; 7 nucleotides agree with TRBD2. V shed 1 base and J 2 bases; nucleotides not matched to a gene: 16. Per the germline V gene, CDR1 is SGHVS and CDR2 is FQNEAQ. CDR3 length: 19 amino acids. CDR3 loop: CASSLEGREFVPRQETQYF. CDR3 coding DNA: TGTGCCAGCAGCTTAGAAGGGCGGGAGTTTGTCCCCAGGCAAGAGACCCAGTACTTC.

This clone was counted ten times or more. The same CDR3 can be traced to other DNA sequences in this sample. The chain couples TRBV5-1 to TRBJ2-5; possibly TRBD1 for D (5 bases). Per germline, CDR1 SGHRS and CDR2 YFSETQ. Between the trimmed V and J ends, which lost 0 bases and 5 bases, there was a span of 5 bases. The CDR3 totals 12 residues. The CDR3 DNA follows: TGCGCCAGCAGCTTGGAGGGGGAGACCCAGTACTTC. Translating it yields CASSLEGETQYF.

The chain uses TRBV29-1 and TRBJ2-4; possibly TRBD1 for D (6 bases). Deletions cut 4 bases from V and 8 bases from J, with 18 bases between. CDR1 is SQVTM and CDR2 is ANQGSEA in the germline V gene. CDR3 length: 14 amino acids. In DNA, the CDR3 is TGCAGCGTTGCGGGCTTCAGGGGAGAGGACATTCAGTACTTC. Protein sequence: CSVAGFRGEDIQYF.

V and J are TRBV28 and TRBJ2-5; perhaps TRBD1 as D (5 bases). Germline loops: CDR1 MDHEN, CDR2 SYDVKM. The CDR3 contains 15 residues. V was shortened by 1 base and J by 10 bases, with 19 bases between the two germline ends. The CDR3, as DNA: TGTGCCAGCAGTTTATCCCTGGGGCTAGTGCAATTCCAGTACTTC. As protein: CASSLSLGLVQFQYF.

This clone appeared a single time. V is TRBV29-1 and J is TRBJ2-7; D assignment may be TRBD1 or TRBD2 (5 bases each). V was shortened by 6 bases and J by 3 bases, with 12 bases between the two germline ends. The germline V gene encodes CDR1 SQVTM and CDR2 ANQGSEA. There are 12 residues in the CDR3. CDR3 sequence (DNA): TGCAGCGTCCGGGACGGTGTCTACGAGCAGTACTTC. Encoded protein: CSVRDGVYEQYF.

CDR3 DNA: TGCGCCAGCAGCTTGCTCCCGGGGAGGGAGACCCAGTACTTC. This sequence encodes CASSLLPGRETQYF. This chain uses TRBV5-1 with TRBJ2-5; possible D gene TRBD2, 6 bases. V lost 1 base, J lost 5 bases, and 12 bases lay in between. Germline lookup yields CDR1 SGHRS and CDR2 YFSETQ. The CDR3 contains 14 residues.